This entry concerns a single TCR beta chain. Its antigen has not been determined. One base away there is no much larger clone; base qualities are not given. The library came from the immunoSEQ multiplex PCR assay. For the multiplex PCR, a mixture combining 60 forward primers for TCR Vbeta segments and 13 reverse primers for TCR Jbeta segments was used. The CDR3 region of rearranged TCR beta genes was amplified from genomic DNA by a multiplex PCR assay. On the Illumina HiSeq System, the amplified TCR beta libraries were sequenced as 87-base-pair reads. Under the source paper's analysis protocol: Across the 670 or so repertoires, a later analysis counted roughly 84 million unique TCR beta chains, approximately 12 million of which were shared by at least two donors. To remove PCR and sequencing errors, raw reads were error-corrected and collapsed into unique sequences using a nearest-neighbor algorithm that merged closely related sequences. To assign V, D and J gene segments, CDR3 sequences were aligned to IMGT reference sequences. For a sequence to be retained, a match of at least six nucleotides was required to both a V gene segment and a J gene segment. Rearrangements were called productive when the CDR3 lacked stop codons and stayed in frame with V and J; all others were non-productive. Following IMGT convention, CDR3 was defined as the stretch from the second conserved V-encoded cysteine to the conserved J-encoded phenylalanine. The earlier analysis of about 530 of the donors excluded any sequence lacking an unambiguous match to a single V gene segment. An earlier analysis of roughly 590 of the donors called V segments functional above 56.7% productive rearrangements and segregating when the between-donor standard deviation exceeded 5%. A statistical classification framework was built for diagnosing cytomegalovirus status from the catalog of TCR beta chain sequences. A later analysis assigned V and J genes by comparing TCR nucleotide sequences with IMGT/GENE-DB human TR gene sequences. Using the TCRdist pipeline, a later analysis assigned CDR3 sequences along with most-parsimonious VDJ recombination scenarios. In a later analysis, each TCR beta chain was defined by its CDR3 amino acid sequence together with its V-gene family, and reads without a unique V-gene family were excluded. In a later analysis, several hundred highly shared, low-generation-probability nucleotide sequences were removed to address suspected cross-contamination and a sequencing artifact. In a later analysis, a clonal expansion index for each public chain was calculated from normalized within-repertoire ranks of inferred template counts. Generation probabilities in a later analysis came from a VDJ recombination model fitted to out-of-frame rearrangements, and those results were checked against IGoR. A later analysis scored TCR-TCR, TCR-HLA and TCR-CMV co-occurrence with hypergeometric tests, applying a repertoire-size bias correction to TCR pairs. To estimate false discovery rates, a later analysis permuted the HLA or CMV assignments 20 times. In a later analysis, co-occurring TCRs were grouped using DBSCAN, and TCRdist sequence similarity was added for clustering within HLA-allele-positive subsets. Repertoires with fewer than 30,000 or more than 120,000 public chains, plus five repertoires with anomalous nucleotide sharing, were excluded from co-occurrence clustering. The table comes from immuneACCESS by way of TCRdb, which keeps in-frame sequences with V and J called. Part of the clones is missing from these tables; in studies checked, under half for an unresolved V gene and the rest for unknown reasons. V, J and clone size derive from that table, while D and trimming were established from the DNA sequence. This sample has around 98,000 clones in its table, and around 70% of those were observed once. Clones ranked in the top ten supply 2% to 2.5% of the sample.

This sample was taken from a study of cytomegalovirus exposure and HLA in healthy donors (dated by TCRdb to the late 2010s). Looking at the study overall: In an earlier analysis of approximately 640 of the donors, 250 to 350 Gb of sequence data and some 120 million unique TCR beta sequences from about 179 million T cells were reported. An early release covering roughly 580 HLA-typed donors comprised roughly 300 gigabases of sequencing data and 65 million to 100 million unique TCR sequences. Of the approximately 370 genotyped donors, 75% to 85% were placed in the genetic ancestry cluster associated with self-reported Caucasian donors. The aim of the study was to test whether cataloging public T cell receptors could identify signatures of past pathogen exposure. The study profiled the T cell repertoires of hundreds of subjects by immunosequencing and related them to cytomegalovirus serostatus. In addition to the first cohort of approximately 650 subjects, a separate validation cohort of 130 or so different subjects was used. High-throughput TCR immunosequencing, statistical association of individual TCRs with disease status, and machine learning were combined to predict cytomegalovirus infection status. In a later analysis, previously published TCR beta repertoires from more than 500 donors were re-analyzed and high-resolution HLA genotyping was added so that TCR occurrence patterns could be studied. Rather than drawing on any new phenotypic data, the later analysis identified candidate immune exposures from TCR beta sequences and the way those sequences occurred across donors. An earlier analysis of approximately 630 of the donors applied high-throughput TCR beta sequencing to assess whether each TCR beta V gene segment acted as functional or pseudogenic. Donor age, sex, ethnicity and CMV serostatus were collected together with the repertoire data. Genome-wide SNP genotypes for about 60% of the roughly 670 donors were used in a later genetic analysis, which treated that subset as a discovery cohort. Every repertoire in the discovery cohort had been generated on one and the same sequencing platform. HLA typing covered class I and class II loci at four-digit resolution. The number of donors typed differed by locus, with roughly 620-640 for A, B, C, DRB1 and DQB1, around 500 for DQA1, about 610 for DPA1, and 472 for DPB1. A few DR-DQ haplotypes were treated as single units for association and clustering because of strong linkage in the cohort. Among 300 to 450 genotyped donors of the cohort, an average of approximately 240,000 unique TCR beta nucleotide sequences were sequenced per donor, about a sixth of them non-productive. The research as a whole found: In a later analysis, several top co-occurrence clusters were reported to appear linked to parvovirus B19, influenza, CMV and Epstein-Barr virus. Because some donors lacked HLA typing at each locus, the association tests relied only on the typed subset. According to the authors, the approach could potentially be generalized to other disease states and immunological phenotypes. The only immune exposure information available for the cohort was CMV serostatus. This cohort had only TCR beta chains sequenced, and the lack of alpha or paired-chain data limited which features could be detected. Correlated functional status among segregating V segments might reflect linkage disequilibrium, but an unknown experimental factor could not be ruled out. In a later analysis, HLA-associated TCR beta chains showed more clonal expansion and lower generation probabilities than non-associated chains that were equally common. Three of the identified cytomegalovirus-associated TCR beta chains were confirmed in vitro to be specific for cytomegalovirus antigens. A further reported finding was that TCR beta sequences accurately predicted the HLA-A and HLA-B alleles for most subjects in the first cohort. A total of roughly 160 TCR beta chains were listed by the study as associated with cytomegalovirus. V-gene and J-gene trimming of TCR beta chains was associated with a missense DCLRE1C variant in a later genetic analysis, and the association was replicated in an independent cohort. Because counts were too low, roughly 17 rarely observed V segments, including chromosome 9 orphons, were left out of the earlier analysis of 587 of the donors. In an earlier analysis of several hundred of the donors, most TCR beta V segments were observed in productive rearrangements about 87% or about 30% of the time, broadly matching IMGT annotations. Presence/absence analyses assumed roughly uniform sequencing depth across donors, an assumption that may not hold. In a later analysis, the rate of TCR association differed among HLA loci, with DRB1 alleles having the most associated TCRs and HLA-C alleles having the fewest. A group of highly shared sequence variants was considered likely to be a technical artifact of the sequencing pipeline. Because the 87-base-pair reads could not distinguish some IMGT-functional V segments, including TRBV6-2 and TRBV6-3, those segments were excluded. Most TCR sequences were observed very rarely across donors, whereas some public TCRs were present in many individuals. Most CMV-associated TCR beta chains appeared to be HLA-restricted in a later analysis, and the HLA associations seemed to be driven largely by CMV exposure. A later analysis associated approximately 17,000 TCR beta sequences with specific HLA alleles at a false discovery rate of 0.05. A later genetic analysis reported fewer N-insertions in productive TCRs among donors in an Asian-associated ancestry cluster than the approximately 670-donor mean. The classifier was reported to diagnose cytomegalovirus status with high specificity and sensitivity in both the original cohort and the validation cohort. When HLA alleles, especially DR and DQ, strongly co-occurred, TCR associations were difficult to assign to individual alleles.

Unmatched junction bases come to 15, with V trimmed by 6 bases and J by 8 bases. CDR1 and CDR2 are drawn from the germline V gene: MNHEY, SVGAGI. The CDR3 measures 15 amino acids from cysteine to phenylalanine. Only the CDR3 part of the read is kept: 45 bases, read in frame from the first base. The cohort consisted of fewer than 700 healthy bone marrow donors. At the time of sampling, all cohort members were nominally healthy, though unrecorded immune exposures were likely present. The donor tested CMV seronegative, placing the donor among the 350 or so seronegative members of the cohort. A peripheral blood sample was provided by each donor, and peripheral blood mononuclear cells were used for TCR beta sequencing. The Qiagen DNeasy Blood Extraction Kit was used to extract genomic DNA from the blood cell samples.

The rearranged segments are TRBV6-5 and TRBJ1-2, with 7 bases in between that match TRBD1. Sequenced material: PBMCs. The receptor's source is a man aged 45 to 65 in good health and CMV-seronegative. The CDR3 region reads CASSPGQVLPTGYTF. The nucleotides are TGTGCCAGCAGCCCAGGACAGGTGCTCCCGACCGGCTACACCTTC.